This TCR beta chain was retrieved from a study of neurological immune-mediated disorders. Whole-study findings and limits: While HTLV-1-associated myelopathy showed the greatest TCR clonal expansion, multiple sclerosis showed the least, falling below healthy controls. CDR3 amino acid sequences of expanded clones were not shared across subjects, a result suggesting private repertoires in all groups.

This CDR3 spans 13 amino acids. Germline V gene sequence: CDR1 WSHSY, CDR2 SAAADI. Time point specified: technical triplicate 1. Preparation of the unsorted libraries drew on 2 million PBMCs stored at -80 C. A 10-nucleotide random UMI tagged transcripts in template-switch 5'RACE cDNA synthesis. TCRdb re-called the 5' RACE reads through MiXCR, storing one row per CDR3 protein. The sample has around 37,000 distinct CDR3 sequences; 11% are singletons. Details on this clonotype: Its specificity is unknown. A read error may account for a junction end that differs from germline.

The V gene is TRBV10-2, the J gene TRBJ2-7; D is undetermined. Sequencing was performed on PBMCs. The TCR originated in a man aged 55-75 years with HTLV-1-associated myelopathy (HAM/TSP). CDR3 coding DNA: TGCGCCAGCAGATTCGCGGCGAACTACGAGCAGTACTTT. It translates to CASRFAANYEQYF.